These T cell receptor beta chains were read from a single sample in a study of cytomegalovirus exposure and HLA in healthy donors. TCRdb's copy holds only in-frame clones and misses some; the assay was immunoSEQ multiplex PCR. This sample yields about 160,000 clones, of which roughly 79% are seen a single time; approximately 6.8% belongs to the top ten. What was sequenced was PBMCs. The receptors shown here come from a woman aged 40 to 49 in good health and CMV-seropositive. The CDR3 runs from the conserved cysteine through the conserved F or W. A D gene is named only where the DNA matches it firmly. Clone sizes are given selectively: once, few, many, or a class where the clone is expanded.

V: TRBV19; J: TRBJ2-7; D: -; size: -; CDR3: CASSGLSGVYEQYF; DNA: TGTGCCAGTAGTGGTCTTTCGGGGGTTTACGAGCAGTACTTC
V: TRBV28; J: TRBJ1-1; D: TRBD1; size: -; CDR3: CASSYGTALNTEAFF; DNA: TGTGCCAGCAGTTACGGGACAGCGTTGAACACTGAAGCTTTCTTT
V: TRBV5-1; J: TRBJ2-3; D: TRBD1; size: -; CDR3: CASNRGPTDTQYF; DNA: TGCGCCAGCAACAGGGGACCCACAGATACGCAGTATTTT
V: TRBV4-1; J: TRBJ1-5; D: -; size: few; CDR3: CASSQERGNQPQHF; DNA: TGCGCCAGCAGCCAAGAGAGAGGCAATCAGCCCCAGCATTTT
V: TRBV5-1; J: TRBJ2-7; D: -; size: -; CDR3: CASSLDRLIYEQYF; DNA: TGCGCCAGCAGCTTGGACAGGCTGATCTACGAGCAGTACTTC
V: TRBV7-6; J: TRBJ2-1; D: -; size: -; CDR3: CASSPQVWDEQFF; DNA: TGTGCCAGCAGCCCCCAGGTGTGGGATGAGCAGTTCTTC
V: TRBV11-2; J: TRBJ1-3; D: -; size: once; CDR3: CASSWRAAGNTIYF; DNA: TGTGCCAGCAGCTGGAGAGCTGCTGGAAACACCATATATTTT
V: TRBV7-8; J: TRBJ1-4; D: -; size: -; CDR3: CASSPPSNEKLFF; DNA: TGTGCCAGCAGCCCGCCCAGTAATGAAAAACTGTTTTTT
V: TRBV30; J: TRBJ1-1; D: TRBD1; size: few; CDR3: CAWSVTGWGTEAFF; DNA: TGTGCCTGGAGTGTGACAGGGTGGGGAACTGAAGCTTTCTTT
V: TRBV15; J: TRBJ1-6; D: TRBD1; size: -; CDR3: CATSRATGTGAIPLHF; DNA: TGTGCCACCAGCAGAGCGACTGGGACAGGGGCCATTCCCCTCCACTTT
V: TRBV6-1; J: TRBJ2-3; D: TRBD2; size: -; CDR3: CASRGTSGVTDTQYF; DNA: TGTGCCAGCAGGGGGACTAGCGGGGTAACAGATACGCAGTATTTT
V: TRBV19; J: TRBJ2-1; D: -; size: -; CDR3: CASSTSRTGNEQFF; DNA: TGTGCCAGTAGTACTTCACGAACAGGCAATGAGCAGTTCTTC
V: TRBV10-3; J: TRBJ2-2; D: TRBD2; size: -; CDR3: CAISGGVSNTGELFF; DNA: TGTGCCATTTCGGGGGGGGTCTCGAACACCGGGGAGCTGTTTTTT
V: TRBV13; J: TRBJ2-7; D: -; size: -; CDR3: CASSLKTVDEQYF; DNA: TGTGCCAGCAGCTTAAAGACTGTCGACGAGCAGTACTTC
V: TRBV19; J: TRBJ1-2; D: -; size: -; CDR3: CASSIDSRAYGYTF; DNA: TGTGCCAGTAGTATAGATTCGCGGGCCTATGGCTACACCTTC
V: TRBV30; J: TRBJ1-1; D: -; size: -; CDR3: CAGRREGYTEAFF; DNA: TGTGCCGGCCGAAGGGAGGGTTACACTGAAGCTTTCTTT
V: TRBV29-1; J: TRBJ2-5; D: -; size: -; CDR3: CSGQGSYQETQYF; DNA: TGCAGCGGTCAGGGATCGTACCAAGAGACCCAGTACTTC
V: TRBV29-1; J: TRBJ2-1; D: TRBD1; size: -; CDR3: CSVVEQGANEQFF; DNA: TGCAGCGTTGTAGAGCAGGGGGCAAATGAGCAGTTCTTC
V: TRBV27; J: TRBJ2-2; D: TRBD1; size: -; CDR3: CASSTTGGRNTGELFF; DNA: TGTGCCAGCAGTACTACAGGGGGCCGGAACACCGGGGAGCTGTTTTTT
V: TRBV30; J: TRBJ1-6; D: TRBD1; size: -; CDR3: CAWGQENSPLHF; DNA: TGTGCCTGGGGACAGGAAAATTCACCCCTCCACTTT
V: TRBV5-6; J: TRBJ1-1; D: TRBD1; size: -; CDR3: CASSGGVLGQGASSAEAFF; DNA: TGTGCCAGCAGCGGTGGAGTGTTGGGACAGGGGGCGAGTTCTGCTGAAGCTTTCTTT